A selection of T cell receptor beta chains follows, all from one sample in a study of OX40 agonist ivuxolimab in advanced cancers. Here immunoSEQ multiplex PCR was the method, and the copy in TCRdb shows in-frame clones only, minus some. This sample has fewer than 90,000 clones; around 86% occur once, and the top ten carry 8%. Sequencing was performed on CD4+ or CD8+ T cells sorted from blood, taken in a trial of the OX40 agonist ivuxolimab. Receptor source: an adult with an advanced solid tumor such as melanoma, head and neck, liver or kidney cancer. CDR3s include the opening cysteine and the closing phenylalanine or tryptophan. Fields, in order: J gene, V gene, D gene, clone size, CDR3 DNA, CDR3 protein. The D gene is left open where the match is weak. Only part of the rows carry a size: once, few, many, or a class if the clone is expanded.

TRBJ2-1	TRBV6-5	TRBD1	NA	TGTGCCAGCAGTGAAGCCAGGGGGAATCGGCAGTTCTTC	CASSEARGNRQFF
TRBJ2-3	TRBV2	NA	once	TGTGCCAGCAGTGAAGCCCCCGGGGCAGATACGCAGTATTTT	CASSEAPGADTQYF
TRBJ2-1	TRBV10-2	NA	once	TGCGCCAGCAGAGTAGCTTCCTACAATGAGCAGTTCTTC	CASRVASYNEQFF
TRBJ2-6	TRBV6-5	NA	few	TGTGCCAGCAGTTACCGCGGAATCTCTGGGGCCAACGTCCTGACTTTC	CASSYRGISGANVLTF
TRBJ2-5	TRBV11-2	NA	NA	TGTGCCAGCAGCCATGGGGGGTTAAGGACCCAGTACTTC	CASSHGGLRTQYF
TRBJ1-3	TRBV7-6	NA	NA	TGTGCCAGCAGCCCCTTGGTACAGCCTACGGGAAACACCATATATTTT	CASSPLVQPTGNTIYF
TRBJ1-6	TRBV9	NA	once	TGTGCCAGCAGCGTAGGAGGGAAAGGGGATTCACCCCTCCACTTT	CASSVGGKGDSPLHF
TRBJ2-5	TRBV5-1	NA	NA	TGCGCCAGCAGCTTGGGACAGGTACAAGAGACCCAGTACTTC	CASSLGQVQETQYF
TRBJ1-5	TRBV7-2	NA	NA	TGTGCCAGCAGCTTAGAGGCAGGGGTTGGGGGTCAGCCCCAGCATTTT	CASSLEAGVGGQPQHF
TRBJ2-5	TRBV6-1	NA	once	TGTGCCAGCAGCATCAGGGGTCGGGAGACCCAGTACTTC	CASSIRGRETQYF
TRBJ2-7	TRBV29-1	TRBD1	NA	TGCAGCGTTGGGGACAGGGGGATAAACGAGCAGTACTTC	CSVGDRGINEQYF
TRBJ1-1	TRBV5-1	NA	few	TGCGCCAGCAGCTTGGGGCCAGGGAACACTGAAGCTTTCTTT	CASSLGPGNTEAFF
TRBJ2-2	TRBV2	TRBD2	NA	TGTGCCAGCAGTGGACGAGGAGCGGGAGGGCCGAACACCGGGGAGCTGTTTTTT	CASSGRGAGGPNTGELFF
TRBJ2-3	TRBV10-3	NA	NA	TGTGCCATCCGACTAGAGGGAACAGATACGCAGTATTTT	CAIRLEGTDTQYF
TRBJ2-2	TRBV7-6	NA	NA	TGTGCCAGCAGCTTAAATCGAAAGGAGCTGTTTTTT	CASSLNRKELFF
TRBJ2-1	TRBV19	TRBD2	NA	TGTGCCAGTAGTCTACTAGCGGGGGGCTACAATGAGCAGTTCTTC	CASSLLAGGYNEQFF
TRBJ2-1	TRBV19	TRBD2	few	TGTGCCAGTACTATCGGGACTAGCGGGGGGAGCTCCTACAATGAGCAGTTCTTC	CASTIGTSGGSSYNEQFF
TRBJ2-5	TRBV14	NA	few	TGTGCCAGCAGCCAGGGGGCTCGATCGGAGACCCAGTACTTC	CASSQGARSETQYF
TRBJ2-1	TRBV7-3	NA	NA	TGTGCCAGCAGCTCCCAGGGTACGAAATCCTACAATGAGCAGTTCTTC	CASSSQGTKSYNEQFF
TRBJ2-7	TRBV11-3	NA	NA	TGTGCCAGCAGCTTTGAGGACTCCTACGAGCAGTACTTC	CASSFEDSYEQYF
TRBJ2-3	TRBV10-1	NA	NA	TGCGCCAGCAGTCCCCGTTATTGGAACACAGATACGCAGTATTTT	CASSPRYWNTDTQYF
TRBJ2-7	TRBV9	TRBD2	once	TGTGCCAGCAGCGCTGGGGGGGGTATCCACGAGCAGTACTTC	CASSAGGGIHEQYF
TRBJ1-1	TRBV5-1	TRBD1	NA	TGCGCCAGCAGCTTGGGCCCAGGGGGCGAAACTGAAGCTTTCTTT	CASSLGPGGETEAFF
TRBJ2-1	TRBV11-2	TRBD1	NA	TGTGCCAGCAGCTTTGGACAGGGATACAATGAGCAGTTCTTC	CASSFGQGYNEQFF
TRBJ1-1	TRBV11-1	NA	NA	TGTGCCAGCAGCTTAGGTGCCCACTCCCCTGAAGCTTTCTTT	CASSLGAHSPEAFF